This passage covers 3 T cell receptor beta chains from one sample sequenced in a study of glioma-infiltrating T cells. The iRepertoire nested amplicon-rescue multiplex PCR amplified TCR alpha and beta CDR3s from RNA. Using its own MiXCR run on the multiplex PCR reads, TCRdb lists one record per CDR3 protein. The sample records tens of thousands of distinct CDR3 sequences, about 23% being singletons. The sample consisted of glioma tissue, nonneoplastic brain tissue, or PBMCs (not recorded which). The receptors derive from a human donor with low-grade glioma or glioblastoma, undergoing nonglioma brain surgery, or in good health (not recorded which).

This clonotype has just a few counts. This sequence joins TRBV2 and TRBJ2-7; D unresolved. CDR1 is SNHLY, CDR2 FYNNEI, per germline. Trimming removed 8 bases at V and 0 bases at J, with 5 bases between. The CDR3 spans 11 residues. The CDR3 bases are TGTGCCAGCCATATCTCCTACGAGCAGTACTTC. Translated: CASHISYEQYF.

The chain combines TRBV11-1 with TRBJ2-5, with TRBD2 identical over 8 bases. This CDR3 is 16 amino acids long. The trim removed 5 bases at V and 7 bases at J, leaving 15 bases unmatched. Germline-derived CDR1 and CDR2 are SGHAT and FQDESV (reference sequence). Here the CDR3 reads CASSPPQAGRGGTQYF. Here the CDR3 DNA reads TGTGCCAGCAGCCCCCCGCAGGCGGGACGGGGGGGGACCCAGTACTTC. The variable domain in full, with the rest retrieved from reference TRBV11-1 and TRBJ2-5, is EAEVAQSPRYKITEKSQAVAFWCDPISGHATLYWYRQILGQGPELLVQFQDESVVDDSQLPKDRFSAERLKGVDSTLKIQPAELGDSAMYLCASSPPQAGRGGTQYFGPGTRLLVL.

In this sample, this clonotype turned up many times. J is TRBJ2-1 and V is TRBV7-7, with 12 positions matching TRBD2. CDR3 size: 17 residues. Germline values: CDR1 SSHAT, CDR2 FNYEAQ (reference sequence). V shed 4 bases and J 0 bases; nucleotides not matched to a gene: 4. The CDR3 is CASSSGLAGSSYNEQFF. The CDR3 DNA reads as TGTGCCAGCAGCTCCGGACTAGCGGGGTCCTCCTACAATGAGCAGTTCTTC.